This T cell receptor (beta chain) derives from a study of blood T cell repertoires in COVID-19. Looking at the study overall: PBMCs, B-cell-depleted T cells, or T cells provided the cDNA or gDNA that made up the material.

Original handling: Researchers report that nucleated cell counts were estimated from reference gene primer amplification. Measured with immunoSEQ multiplex PCR; TCRdb has only the in-frame clones, and not every one. V and J calls and clone size are copied from that table; D and trimming were computed from the DNA. The table includes under 300,000 clones, 83% detected once. V lost 6 bases, J lost 8 bases, and 13 bases stayed unmatched. Germline CDR1 reads KGHSH; CDR2 reads LQKENI. This CDR3 has 15 residues. The material sequenced was peripheral blood. The TCR sequence derives from a woman between 50 and 59 years old who had recovered from COVID-19. This chain links TRBV18 with TRBJ2-7; 10 positions agree with TRBD1. The CDR3 DNA is TGTGCCAGCTCTTCCCCCCGGACAGGGGGTCCCCAGCAGTACTTC. Amino acid sequence: CASSSPRTGGPQQYF.